These 13 T cell receptor beta chains were all obtained from the same sample, sequenced in a study of T cells in Graves' hyperthyroidism and ophthalmopathy. Researchers took RNA transcripts and amplified the TCR beta CDR3 regions from them. HTBI primers were used for first-round RT-PCR of the TCR CDR3. TCRdb reprocessed the multiplex PCR reads via MiXCR and lists one record per CDR3 protein. The sample records approximately 430,000 distinct CDR3 sequences, 15% to 18% being singletons. The sequencing input was blood. All receptors derive from a young woman with Graves' hyperthyroidism.

This clonotype was seen repeatedly, ten times or more. V gene TRBV18 combines with J gene TRBJ1-2, with D perhaps matching TRBD1 (5 bases). Looked up from germline, CDR1 is KGHSH and CDR2 is LQKENI. The CDR3 has 13 residues. With 4 bases removed from V and 3 bases from J, the gap between germline ends came to 9 bases. Here the CDR3 DNA reads TGTGCCAGCTCACAGGGGCAGGACTATGGCTACACCTTC. Its translation is CASSQGQDYGYTF.

This rearrangement joins TRBV28 to TRBJ2-5, with D perhaps TRBD1 or TRBD2 (8 bases each). The V gene's germline CDR1 is MDHEN and CDR2 SYDVKM. The CDR3 length is 16 residues. V was pared by 6 bases and J by 5 bases, with 22 bases between. CDR3 sequence reads: CASSLAGTGRGETQYF. CDR3 DNA: TGTGCCAGCAGCTTAGCGGGGACAGGCCGTGGGGAGACCCAGTACTTC.

V is TRBV3-1 and J is TRBJ2-7; D is unresolved. CDR1 LGHDT and CDR2 YNNKEL come from the germline V gene (reference sequence). This CDR3 spans 16 amino acids. Trimming cost V 1 base and J 3 bases, with 16 bases left between them. CDR3 coding DNA: TGTGCCAGCAGCCAAGTAACGCACGCGAATAACTACGAGCAGTACTTC. It encodes CASSQVTHANNYEQYF.

This clonotype was found a few times. This chain joins TRBV27 and TRBJ1-1, with 7 nucleotides matching TRBD1. The CDR3 sequence is 11 residues long. Trimming removed 8 bases from V and 10 bases from J; junction bases left unmatched: 7. CDR1 and CDR2 from the germline V gene are MNHEY and SMNVEV (reference sequence). CDR3 bases: TGTGCCAGCCTACGGACAGGCCGAGCTTTCTTT. It encodes CASLRTGRAFF.

The chain joins TRBV6-5 to TRBJ1-5; D unresolved. Germline CDR1 and CDR2: MNHEY and SVGAGI. Trimming left V 0 bases short and J 7 bases short, with 7 bases between. CDR3 length equals 13 residues. The CDR3 DNA follows: TGTGCCAGCAGTTACTCAGGGCGACAGCCCCAGCATTTT. This translates into CASSYSGRQPQHF.

The chain is built from TRBV28 and TRBJ2-7, with 11 bases fitting TRBD1. Germline loops: CDR1 MDHEN, CDR2 SYDVKM. CDR3 length: 14 residues. The J segment lost 6 bases and the V segment lost 5 bases, leaving 6 bases of the junction unmatched. The CDR3 region is CASSPRTGGGEQYF. The CDR3 DNA is TGTGCCAGCAGTCCCCGGACAGGGGGCGGCGAGCAGTACTTC.

In this sample, this clonotype turned up many times. For the CDR3, the DNA is TGCGCCAGCAGCTTGGAAAGACAGGCTACTCTGTTCTTC. This gives the protein CASSLERQATLFF. The chain carries TRBV5-1 and TRBJ2-1, with a weak D call TRBD1 (6 bases). The germline V gene has CDR1 SGHRS and CDR2 YFSETQ. The CDR3 is 13 residues long. The V gene lost 0 bases and the J gene lost 15 bases, with 16 bases spanning the gap.

Details on this clonotype: A read error may be the cause here, since a much bigger clone is one base away. The chain carries TRBV5-5 and TRBJ2-7, with 7 bases that match TRBD1. Losses at the gene ends were 4 bases for V and 5 bases for J; bases not matched to a gene: 9. Germline-derived CDR1 and CDR2 are SGHKS and YYEKEE (reference sequence). This CDR3 contains 14 residues. CDR3 bases: TGTGCCAGCAGCAGGGGGCCGACAGCTAACGAGCAGTACTTC. It translates to CASSRGPTANEQYF.

A note on this clonotype: Because the CDR3's place on the DNA is in doubt, the DNA is left out and the CDR3 is given as listed by TCRdb. The CDR3 loop is CASSLSGRGATYILETQYF. The V call is TRBV7-2, the J call TRBJ2-5; TRBD1 is the table's D call, not checked against the DNA. The length of the CDR3 is 19 amino acids, counting both ends. Germline V gene sequence: CDR1 SGHTA, CDR2 FQGNSA.

This chain connects TRBV20-1 to TRBJ2-3, with 8 bases lining up with TRBD1. V was clipped by 5 bases and J by 2 bases; unmatched bases: 6. The CDR3 sequence is 14 residues long. The germline V gene has CDR1 DFQATT and CDR2 SNEGSKA (reference sequence). The CDR3 reads CSAARTGLTDTQYF. Written as DNA, the CDR3 is TGCAGTGCTGCTAGGACAGGGCTCACAGATACGCAGTATTTT.

This clonotype was counted at least ten times. The V call is TRBV18, the J call TRBJ1-6; 7 bases are a match to TRBD1. V dropped 2 bases and J dropped 8; count of bases not matched to a gene: 6. CDR1 is KGHSH and CDR2 is LQKENI in the germline V gene. The CDR3 sequence is 15 residues long. CDR3 amino acids: CASSPKPQGDSPLHF. CDR3 DNA: TGTGCCAGCTCACCAAAGCCGCAGGGGGATTCACCCCTCCACTTT.

V gene TRBV5-5 combines with J gene TRBJ1-1; D possibly corresponds to TRBD1 (5 bases). This CDR3 region has 15 residues. Per the germline V gene, CDR1 is SGHKS and CDR2 is YYEKEE (reference sequence). V was trimmed by 3 bases and J by 2 bases, leaving 14 bases between them. Here the CDR3 DNA reads TGTGCCAGCAGCTACACCGGGACGACCAACACTGAAGCTTTCTTT. Translation gives CASSYTGTTNTEAFF.

Concerning this clonotype: A much larger clone differs by one base, so this may be a read error. This chain connects TRBV11-2 to TRBJ2-1, with TRBD2 identical over 10 bases. The CDR3 spans 16 residues. CDR1 and CDR2 from the germline V gene are SGHAT and FQNNGV. Losses at the gene ends were 5 bases for V and 9 bases for J; bases not matched to a gene: 13. The CDR3 sequence: CASSHPPSGGNSEQFF. In DNA, the CDR3 is TGTGCCAGCAGCCACCCCCCTAGCGGGGGTAATAGTGAGCAGTTCTTC.